The 25 T cell receptor beta chains presented below share a single source sample, sequenced in a study of blood T cell repertoires in COVID-19. This table comes from immunoSEQ multiplex PCR, and its TCRdb copy is limited to in-frame clones, with some not included. The table includes 75,000 or so clones, roughly 80% detected once. The sequenced material came from peripheral blood. Every receptor here comes from a woman aged 80 or over with acute or convalescent COVID-19.

V and J are TRBV27 and TRBJ1-4; D is possibly TRBD1 (6 bases). The CDR3 covers 15 residues. CDR1 is MNHEY and CDR2 is SMNVEV in the germline V gene (reference sequence). V was shortened by 4 bases and J by 4 bases, with 13 bases between the two germline ends. The CDR3 DNA reads TGTGCCAGCAGTTCAAACAGGGTTAATAATGAAAAACTGTTTTTT. The encoded protein is CASSSNRVNNEKLFF.

The genes are TRBV27 and TRBJ2-3; 8 bases are shared with TRBD2. The V and J ends lost 2 bases and 10 bases, in that order; junction bases with no gene match: 11. The germline V gene encodes CDR1 MNHEY and CDR2 SMNVEV (reference sequence). This CDR3 comprises 15 residues. CDR3: CASSLSSGALGSQYF. Written as DNA, the CDR3 is TGTGCCAGCAGTTTAAGTAGCGGGGCCCTAGGGTCGCAGTATTTT.

This clone came up once. The chain couples TRBV12-3 or TRBV12-4 to TRBJ1-2; 8 nucleotides match TRBD1. The length of the CDR3 is 11 residues. Losses at the gene ends were 6 bases for V and 7 bases for J; bases not matched to a gene: 1. CDR3 sequence: CASSDRGGYTF. The DNA of the CDR3 is TGTGCCAGCAGCGACAGGGGTGGCTACACCTTC.

J is TRBJ1-5 and V is TRBV6-5; 11 bases fit TRBD1. V gave up 8 bases and J gave up 4 bases; unmatched junction bases: 7. Germline-derived CDR1 and CDR2 are MNHEY and SVGAGI. This CDR3 contains 15 residues. The CDR3 nucleotides are TGTGCCAGCGGGTCCGGGACAGGGGGGAATCAGCCCCAGCATTTT. Translated: CASGSGTGGNQPQHF.

V is TRBV2 and J is TRBJ2-4; D is possibly TRBD1 (5 bases). V lost 3 bases and J lost 0, with 6 bases in between. Germline-derived CDR1 and CDR2 are SNHLY and FYNNEI. This CDR3 is 14 amino acids long. The CDR3 region has the DNA TGTGCCAGCAGTGACAGGGTAGCCAAAAACATTCAGTACTTC. Encoded protein: CASSDRVAKNIQYF.

CDR3 sequence (DNA): TGTGCCAGCAGACAGGGGGCGATCGGGGAGCTGTTTTTT. Amino acid sequence: CASRQGAIGELFF. J is TRBJ2-2 and V is TRBV25-1; 9 nucleotides agree with TRBD1. This CDR3 is built from 13 residues. Per germline, CDR1 MGHDK and CDR2 SYGVNS. V was clipped by 6 bases and J by 7 bases; unmatched bases: 3.

The chain couples TRBV19 to TRBJ1-5; 7 bases map to TRBD1. Germline V gene sequence: CDR1 LNHDA, CDR2 SQIVND (reference sequence). Germline trimming cut 6 bases from V and 0 bases from J; bases unmatched to any gene: 5. This CDR3 spans 15 amino acids. CDR3 coding DNA: TGTGCCAGTAGCCGGAGGACAGGTAGCAATCAGCCCCAGCATTTT. Its protein is CASSRRTGSNQPQHF.

Only a few counts were recorded for this clone. V is TRBV28 and J is TRBJ1-2; D is unclear. In germline, CDR1 is MDHEN, CDR2 SYDVKM. The V and J ends lost 6 bases and 3 bases respectively, with 11 bases between them. The CDR3 is made up of 13 amino acids. CDR3 region: CASSPSTDYGYTF. Written as DNA, the CDR3 is TGTGCCAGCAGCCCGAGCACTGACTATGGCTACACCTTC.

The chain links TRBV6-1 to TRBJ1-1; D remains ambiguous. The CDR3 is 11 residues long. Looked up from germline, CDR1 is MNHNS and CDR2 is SASEGT. V lost 2 bases and J lost 8, with 6 bases in between. The CDR3 DNA sequence: TGTGCCAGCAGTGAATGGCAGGAAGCTTTCTTT. Its translation is CASSEWQEAFF.

The V call is TRBV6-1, the J call TRBJ2-5; TRBD2 aligns across 12 bases. The CDR3 is made up of 16 amino acids. The ends lost 0 bases at V and 6 bases at J; junction bases unmatched: 5. Germline loops: CDR1 MNHNS, CDR2 SASEGT. CDR3: CASSEATSGSTQTQYF. CDR3 nucleotides: TGTGCCAGCAGTGAAGCGACTAGCGGGAGCACGCAGACCCAGTACTTC.

This chain uses TRBV7-8 with TRBJ2-3; TRBD2 agrees at 8 bases. The length of the CDR3 is 15 residues. V trimming: 2 bases; J trimming: 4 bases; junction bases outside the gene matches: 5. Germline lookup yields CDR1 SGHVS and CDR2 FQNEAQ. The chain's CDR3 is CASSLMAGGSDTQYF. The CDR3 nucleotides are TGTGCCAGCAGCTTAATGGCGGGAGGCTCAGATACGCAGTATTTT.

This clone was counted a few times. The rearrangement links TRBV30 to TRBJ1-5; D is unclear. V was trimmed by 2 bases and J by 3 bases, leaving 11 bases between them. Germline V CDR1 and CDR2: GTSNPN, SVGIG (reference sequence). The CDR3 runs to 14 residues. The CDR3 nucleotides read TGTGCCTGGAGTCCGAACGGTGTCAATCAGCCCCAGCATTTT. Translation gives CAWSPNGVNQPQHF. The full variable domain, its missing parts supplied by reference TRBV30 and TRBJ1-5, is SQTIHQWPATLVQPVGSPLSLECTVEGTSNPNLYWYRQAAGRGLQLLFYSVGIGQISSEVPQNLSASRPQDRQFILSSKKLLLSDSGFYLCAWSPNGVNQPQHFGDGTRLSIL.

V usage is TRBV3-1 (or the pseudogene TRBV3-2) and J usage is TRBJ1-5; D is ambiguous. V was pared by 0 bases and J by 7 bases, with 7 bases between. Germline V gene data show CDR1 as LGHDT and CDR2 as YNNKEL (reference sequence). The CDR3 has 13 residues. This CDR3 is CASSQDLRQPQHF. For the CDR3, the DNA is TGTGCCAGCAGCCAAGATTTGAGGCAGCCCCAGCATTTT.

This rearrangement joins TRBV19 to TRBJ1-3; D gene uncertain. Per the germline V gene, CDR1 is LNHDA and CDR2 is SQIVND (reference sequence). CDR3 length: 14 residues. V gave up 6 bases and J gave up 7 bases, with 16 bases separating them. The CDR3 DNA sequence: TGTGCCAGTAGCACTCCAGGACTTGGGAACACCATATATTTT. Translation gives CASSTPGLGNTIYF. Full variable domain (rest looked up from reference TRBV19 and TRBJ1-3): DGGITQSPKYLFRKEGQNVTLSCEQNLNHDAMYWYRQDPGQGLRLIYYSQIVNDFQKGDIAEGYSVSREKKESFPLTVTSAQKNPTAFYLCASSTPGLGNTIYFGEGSWLTVV.

The CDR3 DNA reads TGTGCCAGCAGCCGTGGACAGGGTCGTCAGCCCCAGCATTTT. Encoded protein: CASSRGQGRQPQHF. The chain links TRBV2 to TRBJ1-5; 8 nucleotides match TRBD1. Germline lookup yields CDR1 SNHLY and CDR2 FYNNEI. CDR3 size: 14 residues. With V trimmed by 6 bases and J by 6 bases, 7 bases remained unmatched.

J is TRBJ1-3 and V is TRBV5-1, with D possibly TRBD1 on 5 matching bases. V lost 8 bases and J lost 0, with 12 bases in between. From germline, CDR1 is SGHRS and CDR2 YFSETQ. The CDR3 is made up of 14 amino acids. As DNA, the CDR3 is TGCGCCAGTGGCGACAGAGCCTCTGGAAACACCATATATTTT. Protein product: CASGDRASGNTIYF.

V is TRBV29-1 and J is TRBJ1-5, with a possible D match to TRBD1 (5 bases). The CDR3 has 14 amino acids. CDR1 and CDR2 from the germline V gene are SQVTM and ANQGSEA. The V end was cut by 6 bases, the J end by 3 bases, with 15 bases between. The CDR3 sequence: CSVGNGGDNQPQHF. The CDR3, as DNA: TGCAGCGTGGGGAATGGGGGGGACAATCAGCCCCAGCATTTT.

Here the CDR3 reads CASSLGTGTAEAFF. The DNA for the CDR3 is TGTGCCAGCAGCTTAGGGACAGGGACCGCTGAAGCTTTCTTT. The chain is built from TRBV7-9 and TRBJ1-1; 8 nucleotides match TRBD1. Germline CDR1 is SEHNR and CDR2 is FQNEAQ (reference sequence). CDR3 size: 14 residues. V dropped 1 base and J dropped 6; count of bases not matched to a gene: 4.

The rearrangement joins TRBV19 to TRBJ2-7; D is possibly TRBD2 (7 bases). CDR3 length: 15 residues. Germline CDR1 reads LNHDA; CDR2 reads SQIVND (reference sequence). V lost 5 bases and J lost 2, with 16 bases in between. The CDR3 here is CASSRGGAGAYEQYF. CDR3 coding DNA: TGTGCCAGTAGTCGAGGGGGGGCAGGGGCCTACGAGCAGTACTTC.

The genes are TRBV6-5 and TRBJ2-7; D is possibly TRBD2 (5 bases). Germline lookup yields CDR1 MNHEY and CDR2 SVGAGI. The CDR3 spans 11 residues. The V end was cut by 8 bases, the J end by 0 bases, with 5 bases between. This chain's CDR3 is CASGSSYEQYF. CDR3 nucleotide sequence: TGTGCCAGCGGGAGCTCCTACGAGCAGTACTTC.

This clone was seen repeatedly, ten times or more. The CDR3 DNA is TGTGCCAGTAGTAAAAGACAGCTACTATCTGGAAACACCATATATTTT. As protein: CASSKRQLLSGNTIYF. This chain joins TRBV19 and TRBJ1-3, with D maybe TRBD1 (5 bases). The CDR3 has 16 residues. V dropped 4 bases and J dropped 1 base, with 14 bases sitting between them. The germline V gene has CDR1 LNHDA and CDR2 SQIVND (reference sequence).

The rearrangement links TRBV19 to TRBJ1-2, with D uncertain. The CDR3 is 13 amino acids. Trimming removed 3 bases from V and 8 bases from J, with 13 bases in between. Germline assignment: CDR1 LNHDA and CDR2 SQIVND (reference sequence). This CDR3 reads CASSIGSVGGYTF. The CDR3 coding sequence is TGTGCCAGTAGTATTGGTTCTGTCGGGGGCTACACCTTC.

The gene calls are TRBV5-1 and TRBJ2-2, with D uncertain. V was clipped by 0 bases and J by 1 base, with 7 bases between them. CDR3 length: 15 residues. From germline, CDR1 is SGHRS and CDR2 YFSETQ. The CDR3 sequence: CASSLDGRNTGELFF. The CDR3 DNA reads as TGCGCCAGCAGCTTGGATGGCAGGAACACCGGGGAGCTGTTTTTT. The entire variable domain, with the rest obtained from reference TRBV5-1 and TRBJ2-2, is as follows: KAGVTQTPRYLIKTRGQQVTLSCSPISGHRSVSWYQQTPGQGLQFLFEYFSETQRNKGNFPGRFSGRQFSNSRSEMNVSTLELGDSALYLCASSLDGRNTGELFFGEGSRLTVL.

The chain has TRBV30 and TRBJ2-7; 9 bases agree with TRBD2. CDR1 is GTSNPN, CDR2 SVGIG, per germline (reference sequence). V shed 3 bases, J shed 2 bases, and the junction held 11 bases outside the gene matches. The length of the CDR3 is 16 residues. CDR3 sequence reads: CAWRSGRASGTYEQYF. The CDR3 bases are TGTGCCTGGAGGTCCGGGCGGGCTAGCGGGACCTACGAGCAGTACTTC.

The chain uses TRBV10-3 and TRBJ2-2, with 9 bases identical to TRBD1. J lost 5 bases, V lost 8 bases, and 6 bases had no gene match. Germline V gene sequence: CDR1 ENHRY, CDR2 SYGVKD. The CDR3 runs 14 residues. The DNA for the CDR3 is TGTGCCATCTCTCGACAGGGGGAAACCGGGGAGCTGTTTTTT. Protein: CAISRQGETGELFF.